The present T cell receptor (beta chain) was sequenced within a study of blood T cells in healthy people across ages. This clonotype was detected only a few times. What it binds is unknown. The study, taken as a whole, reports: Versus aged donors, long-lived donors had higher diversity and more naive CD4+ cells. Changes seen in expanded clonotypes were possibly confounded by donor CMV status left unknown.

For the second PCR, which ran for 7 to 11 cycles, a sample-barcoded 5' primer and a J-beta primer mix were used. Unique molecular identifiers of 12 random nucleotides labeled each cDNA. One entry per CDR3 protein, called by TCRdb with MiXCR from the 5' RACE reads. The table includes some 920,000 distinct CDR3 sequences, roughly 50% detected once. The CDR3 consists of 17 residues. Germline V gives CDR1 SEHNR, CDR2 FQNEAQ (reference sequence). V was cut by 4 bases and J by 3 bases, with 21 bases left in between. Material: blood. The receptor was derived from an older woman in good health. The V and J genes are TRBV7-9 and TRBJ2-5; D is possibly TRBD2 (6 bases). The CDR3 is CASSSATPILAEETQYF. The DNA of the CDR3 is TGTGCCAGCAGCTCAGCAACCCCAATACTAGCAGAAGAGACCCAGTACTTC.